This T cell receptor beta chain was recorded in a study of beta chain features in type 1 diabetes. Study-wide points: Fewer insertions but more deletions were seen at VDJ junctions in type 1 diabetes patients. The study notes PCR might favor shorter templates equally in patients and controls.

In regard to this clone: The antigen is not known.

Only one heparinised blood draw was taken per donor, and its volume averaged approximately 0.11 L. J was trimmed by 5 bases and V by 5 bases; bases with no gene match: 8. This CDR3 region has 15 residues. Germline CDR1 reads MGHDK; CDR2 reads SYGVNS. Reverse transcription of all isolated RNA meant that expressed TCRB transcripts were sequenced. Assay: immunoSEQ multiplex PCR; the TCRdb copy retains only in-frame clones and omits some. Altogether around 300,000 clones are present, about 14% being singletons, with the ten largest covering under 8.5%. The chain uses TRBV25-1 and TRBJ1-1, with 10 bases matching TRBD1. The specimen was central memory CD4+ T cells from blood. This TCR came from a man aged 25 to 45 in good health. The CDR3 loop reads CASSRAGTGETEAFF. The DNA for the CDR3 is TGTGCCAGCAGTAGGGCCGGGACAGGGGAGACTGAAGCTTTCTTT.